One sample yielded the 6 T cell receptor beta chains listed below, sequenced in a study of OX40 agonist ivuxolimab in advanced cancers. Assay used: immunoSEQ multiplex PCR; TCRdb lists only in-frame clones, some missing. Of roughly 60,000 clones listed, about 89% are singletons. The input for sequencing was CD4+ or CD8+ T cells sorted from blood, taken in a trial of the OX40 agonist ivuxolimab. The receptors stem from an adult with an advanced solid tumor such as melanoma, head and neck, liver or kidney cancer.

This chain uses TRBV5-1 with TRBJ1-2; D is uncertain. V gave up 2 bases and J gave up 7 bases, with 12 bases separating them. The CDR3 has 13 residues. Germline V gene sequence: CDR1 SGHRS, CDR2 YFSETQ. The CDR3 sequence is CASSFGEWRGYTF. The CDR3 DNA reads TGCGCCAGCAGCTTTGGAGAGTGGCGTGGCTACACCTTC.

The chain links TRBV6-5 to TRBJ2-3, with D tentatively TRBD1 or TRBD2 (5 bases each). The germline V gene encodes CDR1 MNHEY and CDR2 SVGAGI. This CDR3 contains 15 residues. Trimming cost V 6 bases and J 8 bases, with 21 bases left between them. CDR3 DNA: TGTGCCAGCAGGCAACCCGGGACCCCCGCCGGTACGCAGTATTTT. It encodes CASRQPGTPAGTQYF.

This chain joins TRBV20-1 and TRBJ2-5; D gene unclear. The CDR3 sequence is 10 residues long. V was clipped by 6 bases and J by 4 bases, with 6 bases between them. The germline V gene encodes CDR1 DFQATT and CDR2 SNEGSKA (reference sequence). The CDR3, as DNA: TGCAGTGCCAGCACAGAGACCCAGTACTTC. Translating it yields CSASTETQYF.

The chain combines TRBV5-1 with TRBJ1-4; D unresolved. The CDR3 contains 15 residues. Germline values: CDR1 SGHRS, CDR2 YFSETQ. Deletions cut 5 bases from V and 0 bases from J, with 11 bases between. CDR3 sequence (DNA): TGCGCCAGCAGTCCTGGACGGGCAACTAATGAAAAACTGTTTTTT. This sequence encodes CASSPGRATNEKLFF. The full variable domain, with the rest looked up from reference TRBV5-1 and TRBJ1-4, is KAGVTQTPRYLIKTRGQQVTLSCSPISGHRSVSWYQQTPGQGLQFLFEYFSETQRNKGNFPGRFSGRQFSNSRSEMNVSTLELGDSALYLCASSPGRATNEKLFFGSGTQLSVL.

The chain is built from TRBV5-1 and TRBJ2-1; 14 positions agree with TRBD2. The CDR3 extends over 16 amino acids. Germline V gene lookup returns CDR1 SGHRS and CDR2 YFSETQ. Unmatched junction bases numbered 6, after V lost 3 bases and J lost 7 bases. As DNA, the CDR3 is TGCGCCAGCAGCTCCTCCGGGACTAGCGGGAGAAATGAGCAGTTCTTC. The encoded protein is CASSSSGTSGRNEQFF.

The chain joins TRBV11-2 to TRBJ2-7; 11 nucleotides match TRBD2. CDR3 length equals 15 residues. The junction had 4 bases not matched to a gene; V was cut back by 3 bases and J by 3 bases. Germline CDR1 is SGHAT and CDR2 is FQNNGV. CDR3 DNA: TGTGCCAGCAGCTTTTTGACTAGCGGGAACTACGAGCAGTACTTC. Encoded protein: CASSFLTSGNYEQYF.